This record concerns one T cell receptor (beta chain) sequence. This clone's antigen is unknown. No qualities accompany the bases; no much larger clone lies one base away. One collaborating source in Seattle enrolled patients during active infection and followed them longitudinally through the course of disease. Collaborating institutions collected whole blood in K2EDTA tubes following their own protocols. For TCRbeta analysis, collaborators shipped samples as frozen whole blood, isolated PBMCs, or DNA extracted from either of those sample types. The data were obtained in a study of blood T cell repertoires in COVID-19 (dated by TCRdb to 2018 to 2021). Describing the broader study: Collaborator samples came from the United States, Italy and Spain and covered acute and convalescent phases of COVID-19. The material from the prospective study consisted of cDNA or gDNA derived from T cells, B-cell-depleted T cells, or PBMCs. Subjects who had been exposed to COVID-19, were actively infected with it, or had recovered from it provided the deeply sampled blood TCRbeta repertoires that made up the dataset. The repertoires were released in a freely available public database intended as a resource for research on the immune response to SARS-CoV-2. The samples were drawn from two sources: the first 160 participants of the ongoing ImmuneRACE study, and 1,000 to 1,500 subjects contributed by 6 global collaborators. Nearly every sample came with metadata listing a de-identified subject ID, COVID-19 status, age in years and sex. Where available, HLA class I and class II types were taken from metadata supplied by the sample provider and were not determined by assay-based typing.

General study outcomes and caveats: Clinical and demographic metadata were provided uncurated, with the amount varying by source and participant.

TCRbeta CDR3 regions were amplified from genomic DNA by means of the immunoSEQ Assay, a bias-controlled multiplex PCR. On the study's bioinformatics: Within the assay, amplification of reference gene primers was used to estimate how many nucleated cells each sample contained. To quantify the absolute abundance of each unique TCRbeta CDR3 rearrangement, sequence reads were collapsed and filtered. For each sample, productive Simpson clonality was calculated by taking the square root of Simpson's diversity index across productive rearrangements. The table comes from immuneACCESS by way of TCRdb, which keeps in-frame sequences with V and J called. Part of the clones is missing from these tables; in studies checked, under half for an unresolved V gene and the rest for unknown reasons. D and trimming were read from the DNA, whereas the V and J calls and clone size are those reported in that table. Here the sample has over 130,000 clones; 80% to 85% occur a single time. The leading ten clones occupy 8.9% of the sample.

V is pared back by 4 bases and J by 5 bases, with 15 bases lying between the germline termini. CDR1 and CDR2, per the germline V gene, are SQVTM and ANQGSEA. Including cysteine and phenylalanine, the CDR3 has 13 amino acids. Only the CDR3 region is kept as DNA, spanning 39 bases read in frame from base 1. This clonotype originated in a man aged 30 to 45 with COVID-19, enrolled during active disease. Sequences were obtained from peripheral blood. Recombination connected TRBV29-1 to TRBJ2-7; a tentative D match to TRBD1 spans 6 bases. The nucleotide sequence reads TGCAGCGTTGTAGGCAGGGGTGTTGACGAGCAGTACTTC. It specifies CSVVGRGVDEQYF.